This TCR beta chain was captured in a study of identical twins. Trimming stripped 0 bases from V and 4 bases from J, with 15 bases between. This CDR3 spans 16 amino acids. Germline V gene lookup returns CDR1 LGHNA and CDR2 YNFKEQ. MiXCR was run by TCRdb on the 5' RACE reads, yielding one entry per CDR3 protein. This repertoire shows about 490,000 distinct CDR3 sequences, approximately 16% found once; its top ten account for roughly 0.44%. The data were also submitted as part of a second study, on yellow fever vaccine responses in identical twins.

The specimen was CD4+ T cells sorted from blood. The genes are TRBV4-2 and TRBJ1-1; a weak D match, TRBD1 (5 bases). The TCR originated in a woman aged 18-35 years in good health. The CDR3 is CASSQERGVWATEAFF. CDR3 in DNA: TGTGCCAGCAGCCAAGAACGGGGGGTCTGGGCCACTGAAGCTTTCTTT.